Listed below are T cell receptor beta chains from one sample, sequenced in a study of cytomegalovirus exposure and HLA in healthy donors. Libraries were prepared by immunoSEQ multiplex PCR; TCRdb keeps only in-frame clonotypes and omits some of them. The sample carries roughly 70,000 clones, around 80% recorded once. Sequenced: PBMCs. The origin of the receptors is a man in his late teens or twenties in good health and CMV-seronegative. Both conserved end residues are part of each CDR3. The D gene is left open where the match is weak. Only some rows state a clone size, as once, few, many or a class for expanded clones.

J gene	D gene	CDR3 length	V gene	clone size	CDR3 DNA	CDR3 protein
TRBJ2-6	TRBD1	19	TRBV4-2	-	TGTGCCAGCAGTAAAATGGGTACGGGCAGGGGGTCGGGGGCCAACGTCCTGACTTTC	CASSKMGTGRGSGANVLTF
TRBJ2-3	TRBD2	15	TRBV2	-	TGTGCCAGCCGCAGACTAGCGGGGGATATAGATACGCAGTATTTT	CASRRLAGDIDTQYF
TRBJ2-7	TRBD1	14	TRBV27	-	TGTGCCAGCAGTGCCGGGACAGAAGTCTACGAGCAGTACTTC	CASSAGTEVYEQYF
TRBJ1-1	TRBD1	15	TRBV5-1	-	TGCGCCAGCAGCGGGGAATGGACAGGGGCCACTGAAGCTTTCTTT	CASSGEWTGATEAFF
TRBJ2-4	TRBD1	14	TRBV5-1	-	TGCGCCAGCAGCTTGGACAGGGGAGAAAACATTCAGTACTTC	CASSLDRGENIQYF
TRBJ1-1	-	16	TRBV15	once	TGTGCCACCAGCAGCTGGGGGCCCCCCTCGAACACTGAAGCTTTCTTT	CATSSWGPPSNTEAFF
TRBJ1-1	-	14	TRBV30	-	TGTGCCTGGAGAGACGACAGGATGAACACTGAAGCTTTCTTT	CAWRDDRMNTEAFF
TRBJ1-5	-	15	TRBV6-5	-	TGTGCCAGCAGACGCCGGACAGAATTGAATCAGCCCCAGCATTTT	CASRRRTELNQPQHF
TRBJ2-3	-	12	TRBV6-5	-	TGTGCCAGCAGTTACAGAGGAGATACGCAGTATTTT	CASSYRGDTQYF
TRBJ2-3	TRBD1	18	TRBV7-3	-	TGTGCCAGCAGCTTAACGCCCCGCGGGACAGGAGCCACAGATACGCAGTATTTT	CASSLTPRGTGATDTQYF
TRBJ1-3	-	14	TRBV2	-	TGTGCCAGCAGTGGAGGGAGTAAGGGAAACACCATATATTTT	CASSGGSKGNTIYF
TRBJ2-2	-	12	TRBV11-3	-	TGTGCCAGCAGGTCGGGGTCCGGGGAGCTGTTTTTT	CASRSGSGELFF
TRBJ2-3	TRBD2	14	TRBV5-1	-	TGCGCCAGCAGCTCACAGCGGGAATCGGATACGCAGTATTTT	CASSSQRESDTQYF
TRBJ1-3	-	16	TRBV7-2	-	TGTGCCAGCAGCTTAGCGTGGGGGCGAGGTGGAAACACCATATATTTT	CASSLAWGRGGNTIYF
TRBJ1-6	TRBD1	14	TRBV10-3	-	TGTGCCATCACAGGGGGACGGGAAAATTCACCCCTCCACTTT	CAITGGRENSPLHF
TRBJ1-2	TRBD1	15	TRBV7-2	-	TGTGCCAGCAGCTCTTCGAACAGGGGAAACTATGGCTACACCTTC	CASSSSNRGNYGYTF
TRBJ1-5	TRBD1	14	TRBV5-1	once	TGCGCCAGCAGCTCGACAGGGCGCAATCAGCCCCAGCATTTT	CASSSTGRNQPQHF
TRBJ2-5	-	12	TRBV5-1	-	TGCGCCAGCAGCTTCCTTTTAGAGACCCAGTACTTC	CASSFLLETQYF
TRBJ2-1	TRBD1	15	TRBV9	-	TGTGCCAGCAGCACCGGACAGGCCGCCTACAATGAGCAGTTCTTC	CASSTGQAAYNEQFF
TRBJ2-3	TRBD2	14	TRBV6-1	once	TGTGCCGGCAGACTAGCGGGCACCACAGATACGCAGTATTTT	CAGRLAGTTDTQYF
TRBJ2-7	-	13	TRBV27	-	TGTGCCAGCAGTTTATATTCGGGGAGGGAGCAGTACTTC	CASSLYSGREQYF
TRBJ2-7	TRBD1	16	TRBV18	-	TGTGCCAGCTCACCACCCCCAAACAGGGGGCTCTACGAGCAGTACTTC	CASSPPPNRGLYEQYF
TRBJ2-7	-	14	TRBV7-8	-	TGTGCCAGCAGCTTAGGCAGGATTGACTACGAGCAGTACTTC	CASSLGRIDYEQYF
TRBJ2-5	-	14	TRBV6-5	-	-	CASSTSGQSYEQYF
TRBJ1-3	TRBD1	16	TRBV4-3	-	TGCGCCAGCAGCCCCGGGACAGGATACTCTGGAAACACCATATATTTT	CASSPGTGYSGNTIYF
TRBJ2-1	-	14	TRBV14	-	TGTGCCAGCAGCCAAATAGGGGTAACGGGTGAGCAGTTCTTC	CASSQIGVTGEQFF
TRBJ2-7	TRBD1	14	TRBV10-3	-	TGTGCCATCGCCTCCGGGACAGGGCTCTACGAGCAGTACTTC	CAIASGTGLYEQYF
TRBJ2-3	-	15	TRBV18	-	TGTGCCAGCTCACCGCTACCTAGCGGCACAGATACGCAGTATTTT	CASSPLPSGTDTQYF
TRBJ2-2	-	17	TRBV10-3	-	TGTGCCATCAGTGAGTCGGCCATCCGGGCGAACACCGGGGAGCTGTTTTTT	CAISESAIRANTGELFF
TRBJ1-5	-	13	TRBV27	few	TGTGCCAGCAGTTTGGGAGGGGCCCAGCCCCAGCATTTT	CASSLGGAQPQHF
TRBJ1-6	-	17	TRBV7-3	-	TGTGCCAGCAGCTTAAACAGTTTCGGGACGGGAGATCGAGCCCTCCACTTT	CASSLNSFGTGDRALHF
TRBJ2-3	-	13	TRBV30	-	TGTGCCTGGAAAGGGGCAGGGACAGATACGCAGTATTTT	CAWKGAGTDTQYF
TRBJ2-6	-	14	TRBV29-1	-	TGCAGCGTCCTAGGGGGGGGATCGGGGAACGTCCTGACTTTC	CSVLGGGSGNVLTF
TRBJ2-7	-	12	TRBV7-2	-	TGTGCCAGCAGCCGTAATACCTACGAGCAGTACTTC	CASSRNTYEQYF
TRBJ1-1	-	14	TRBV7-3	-	TGTGCCAGCAGTACTGGACAGACAAACACTGAAGCTTTCTTT	CASSTGQTNTEAFF
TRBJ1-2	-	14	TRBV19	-	TGTGCCAGTAGTTACACAGCTGCTAACTATGGCTACACCTTC	CASSYTAANYGYTF